This is a list of T cell receptor beta chains from one sample in a study of CD4+ T cells in melanoma. Assay used: immunoSEQ multiplex PCR; TCRdb lists only in-frame clones, some missing. The data show about 14,000 clones, approximately 63% seen once. The sequenced sample consisted of cells from a culture (not recorded whether cultured in vitro). The receptors were gathered from a human donor with melanoma. The CDR3 runs from the conserved cysteine through the conserved F or W. D genes are given only for firm matches. Size values are once, few and many counts, or a class for expanded clones, and some rows have none.

clone_size	cdr3_length	j_call	v_call	d_call	cdr3_aa	cdr3_nt
NA	14	TRBJ2-7	TRBV4-1	TRBD2	CASSLPGLPNEQYF	TGCGCCAGCAGCCTACCGGGACTACCAAACGAGCAGTACTTC
NA	14	TRBJ1-3	TRBV19	NA	CASSFGDFGNTIYF	TGTGCCAGTAGTTTTGGCGACTTTGGAAACACCATATATTTT
NA	15	TRBJ2-7	TRBV9	NA	CASSVRGEGIYEQYF	TGTGCCAGCAGCGTAAGGGGCGAGGGGATTTACGAGCAGTACTTC
NA	14	TRBJ2-5	TRBV6-5	NA	CASSYPGGGETQYF	TGTGCCAGCAGTTACCCAGGTGGAGGGGAGACCCAGTACTTC
NA	15	TRBJ1-2	TRBV7-8	NA	CASSQRTVANYGYTF	TGTGCCAGCAGCCAGAGGACAGTAGCTAACTATGGCTACACCTTC
NA	14	TRBJ2-3	TRBV6-6	NA	CAIRSEGGTDTQYF	TGTGCCATCCGTTCGGAGGGGGGCACAGATACGCAGTATTTT
once	13	TRBJ1-5	TRBV7-8	NA	CASSLVSDQPQHF	TGTGCCAGCAGCTTAGTTTCGGATCAGCCCCAGCATTTT
NA	14	TRBJ2-5	TRBV11-1	NA	CASSPRGTEETQYF	TGTGCCAGCAGCCCCCGGGGGACAGAAGAGACCCAGTACTTC
NA	13	TRBJ1-2	TRBV18	NA	CASGKGANYGYTF	TGTGCCAGCGGAAAGGGAGCTAACTATGGCTACACCTTC
NA	16	TRBJ2-3	TRBV10-3	TRBD2	CAIGTSGGAIADTQYF	TGTGCCATCGGGACTAGCGGGGGGGCCATCGCAGATACGCAGTATTTT
NA	17	TRBJ1-1	TRBV2	NA	CASRATGAFSLNTEAFF	TGTGCCAGCAGAGCGACAGGAGCCTTTTCCTTGAACACTGAAGCTTTCTTT
few	11	TRBJ2-5	TRBV2	NA	CASSVGETQYF	TGTGCCAGCAGTGTGGGGGAGACCCAGTACTTC
few	11	TRBJ1-1	TRBV29-1	NA	CSVGPLPGAFF	TGCAGCGTTGGACCACTTCCCGGAGCTTTCTTT
NA	13	TRBJ2-1	TRBV7-9	NA	CASSLQGYNEQFF	TGTGCCAGCAGCTTACAAGGGTACAATGAGCAGTTCTTC
NA	16	TRBJ1-1	TRBV14	TRBD1	CASRPHGTGGRPEAFF	TGTGCCAGCAGACCACATGGGACAGGGGGCCGACCTGAAGCTTTCTTT
few	12	TRBJ2-2	TRBV6-1	NA	CASRTGTGELFF	TGTGCCAGCAGAACAGGGACCGGGGAGCTGTTTTTT
NA	12	TRBJ2-7	TRBV10-3	NA	CAISLVGREQYF	TGTGCCATCTCCCTAGTCGGGCGCGAGCAGTACTTC
NA	13	TRBJ2-7	TRBV6-5	NA	CASSSGADYEQYF	TGTGCCAGCAGTTCCGGGGCGGACTACGAGCAGTACTTC
NA	13	TRBJ1-4	TRBV19	NA	CASSDRTNEKLFF	TGTGCCAGTAGCGACAGAACTAATGAAAAACTGTTTTTT
NA	13	TRBJ2-1	TRBV5-1	NA	CASSYQVNDEQFF	TGCGCCAGCAGCTATCAGGTCAACGATGAGCAGTTCTTC
NA	14	TRBJ1-1	TRBV11-2	TRBD1	CASSPIGQARAAFF	TGTGCCAGCAGCCCAATAGGACAGGCTCGAGCGGCTTTCTTT
few	13	TRBJ1-4	TRBV30	NA	CAWSVRGSEKLFF	TGTGCCTGGAGTGTACGAGGTTCGGAAAAACTGTTTTTT
NA	16	TRBJ1-1	TRBV7-6	TRBD1	CASSPGPTGVNTEAFF	TGTGCCAGCAGCCCCGGACCGACAGGGGTGAACACTGAAGCTTTCTTT
NA	15	TRBJ1-2	TRBV5-1	TRBD1	CASSGNPGQGMGYTF	TGCGCCAGCAGCGGCAATCCGGGACAGGGGATGGGCTACACCTTC
few	14	TRBJ1-2	TRBV11-2	TRBD1	CASSSDLQGSGYTF	TGTGCCAGCAGCTCCGATTTACAGGGGTCAGGCTACACCTTC
few	17	TRBJ1-5	TRBV18	TRBD1	CASSPTGPDYSNQPQHF	TGTGCCAGCTCACCGACAGGGCCCGATTATAGCAATCAGCCCCAGCATTTT
NA	18	TRBJ2-2	TRBV4-1	TRBD2	CASSQVPLLRGVGGELFF	TGCGCCAGCAGCCAAGTTCCCCTCCTGCGGGGGGTTGGCGGGGAGCTGTTTTTT
NA	13	TRBJ2-7	TRBV7-3	NA	CASSLTPGDEQYF	TGTGCCAGCAGCTTAACCCCCGGGGACGAGCAGTACTTC
NA	16	TRBJ2-1	TRBV11-3	TRBD2	CASSLELAGVYNEQFF	TGTGCCAGCAGCTTAGAACTAGCGGGGGTCTACAATGAGCAGTTCTTC
few	12	TRBJ2-3	TRBV11-3	NA	CASSLDRGTQYF	TGTGCCAGCAGCTTAGACCGGGGTACGCAGTATTTT
NA	15	TRBJ1-1	TRBV4-1	NA	CASSQEWYQNTEAFF	TGCGCCAGCAGCCAAGAGTGGTACCAGAACACTGAAGCTTTCTTT
NA	12	TRBJ1-6	TRBV10-2	NA	CASNRAGSPLHF	TGCGCCAGCAACAGGGCGGGGTCACCCCTCCACTTT
NA	16	TRBJ2-1	TRBV5-1	TRBD1	CASSLEGTGKGNEQFF	TGCGCCAGCAGCTTGGAAGGGACAGGGAAGGGGAATGAGCAGTTCTTC
NA	15	TRBJ2-3	TRBV12-5	TRBD2	CASGLELAGADTQYF	TGTGCTAGTGGTTTGGAGCTAGCGGGGGCAGATACGCAGTATTTT
NA	13	TRBJ1-2	TRBV5-4	NA	CASSFLANYGYTF	TGTGCCAGCAGCTTTTTGGCTAACTATGGCTACACCTTC
NA	15	TRBJ2-3	TRBV27	TRBD2	CASSLGLAGVDTQYF	TGTGCCAGCAGTCTAGGACTAGCGGGGGTGGATACGCAGTATTTT
few	16	TRBJ1-4	TRBV5-1	TRBD1	CASSTNRGPGNEKLFF	TGCGCCAGCAGCACAAACAGGGGGCCGGGGAATGAAAAACTGTTTTTT
NA	15	TRBJ2-7	TRBV7-6	NA	CASSLAAGVSYEQYF	TGTGCCAGCAGCTTAGCTGCAGGGGTCTCCTACGAGCAGTACTTC
NA	14	TRBJ1-2	TRBV6-1	TRBD1	CASSEVAQGDGYTF	TGTGCCAGCAGTGAAGTGGCACAGGGGGATGGCTACACCTTC
NA	15	TRBJ1-1	TRBV7-9	NA	CASSLVEGTNTEAFF	TGTGCCAGCAGCTTAGTGGAGGGGACGAACACTGAAGCTTTCTTT
NA	15	TRBJ2-5	TRBV7-8	TRBD2	CASSARLAGEETQYF	TGTGCCAGCAGCGCCCGACTAGCGGGGGAAGAGACCCAGTACTTC
NA	15	TRBJ2-3	TRBV5-1	NA	CASSRNFRGTDTQYF	TGCGCCAGCAGCCGAAACTTCAGGGGCACAGATACGCAGTATTTT
NA	14	TRBJ2-3	TRBV18	TRBD1	CASSPDRALDTQYF	TGTGCCAGCTCACCGGACAGGGCATTGGATACGCAGTATTTT
NA	14	TRBJ2-3	TRBV5-1	NA	CASSLEGYTDTQYF	TGCGCCAGCAGCTTGGAGGGGTACACAGATACGCAGTATTTT
NA	17	TRBJ2-5	TRBV6-4	NA	CASSYSGSPGIKETQYF	TGTGCCAGCAGTTACTCGGGCTCGCCCGGCATCAAAGAGACCCAGTACTTC
NA	14	TRBJ2-1	TRBV5-1	TRBD2	CASSLMTSHDEQFF	TGCGCCAGCAGCTTAATGACTAGCCACGATGAGCAGTTCTTC
NA	15	TRBJ2-2	TRBV9	TRBD1	CASSLDRGLTGELFF	TGTGCCAGCAGCCTCGACAGGGGGCTCACCGGGGAGCTGTTTTTT
NA	13	TRBJ1-2	TRBV5-1	TRBD1	CASSFGQGDGYTF	TGCGCCAGCAGCTTCGGACAGGGCGATGGCTACACCTTC
NA	17	TRBJ1-6	TRBV27	NA	CASSRQGSGRGNSPLHF	TGTGCCAGCAGTAGACAAGGATCAGGCCGAGGGAATTCACCCCTCCACTTT
few	14	TRBJ1-5	TRBV21-1	NA	CASSKVPTNQPQHF	TGTGCCAGCAGCAAAGTCCCGACCAATCAGCCCCAGCATTTT
few	13	TRBJ1-5	TRBV6-5	TRBD1	CASSTGGGQPQHF	TGTGCCAGCAGTACAGGGGGAGGTCAGCCCCAGCATTTT
NA	15	TRBJ2-3	TRBV19	TRBD2	CASSLSGGSPDTQYF	TGTGCCAGTAGTCTGAGCGGGGGGTCCCCAGATACGCAGTATTTT
few	13	TRBJ2-3	TRBV29-1	TRBD1	CSVEKGATDTQYF	TGCAGCGTTGAAAAGGGGGCGACAGATACGCAGTATTTT
NA	13	TRBJ1-1	TRBV4-2	NA	CASSVTVNTEAFF	TGTGCCAGCAGCGTGACGGTGAACACTGAAGCTTTCTTT